This T cell receptor (beta chain) emerged from a study of T cell responses to AZD1222 COVID-19 vaccine. Generated by immunoSEQ multiplex PCR, the TCRdb table keeps only in-frame clones and is missing some. The data contain about 150,000 clones, 90% of them seen just once; the ten biggest clones take up approximately 17%. Between the trimmed V and J ends, which lost 0 bases and 4 bases, there was a span of 6 bases. Per germline, CDR1 LNHNV and CDR2 YYDKDF (reference sequence). The CDR3 covers 13 residues. J is TRBJ2-5 and V is TRBV15; D call uncertain. The source material was peripheral blood, sampled on day 0 of AZD1222 vaccination. This TCR derives from an adult in good health. CDR3 sequence reads: CATSRDNPETQYF. DNA for the CDR3: TGTGCCACCAGCAGAGATAACCCAGAGACCCAGTACTTC.